Presented here are 4 T cell receptor beta chains from one specimen sequenced in a study of T cells after yellow fever vaccination. TCRdb re-derived calls from the 5' RACE reads in MiXCR, one entry per CDR3 protein. The table has under 200,000 distinct CDR3 sequences, 9.5% to 12% seen once; the top ten hold just over 35%. The sample in question was CD8+ T cells sorted from PBMCs, obtained 15 days after the yellow fever booster vaccination. These receptors were collected from a man between 18 and 29 years old who received the YFV17D yellow fever vaccine.

This clonotype was counted a few times. The chain has TRBV7-9 and TRBJ1-5; TRBD1 matches at 7 bases. This CDR3 is built from 13 residues. Trimming cost V 5 bases and J 9 bases; bases outside gene matches: 7. CDR1 is SEHNR, CDR2 FQNEAQ, per germline (reference sequence). The DNA of the CDR3 is TGTGCCAGCAGCCACAAGGGGGCGAGGCCCCAGCATTTT. It specifies CASSHKGARPQHF.

This clonotype occurred a few times. The V call is TRBV10-3, the J call TRBJ2-7; no clear D gene. Germline V gene sequence: CDR1 ENHRY, CDR2 SYGVKD. The CDR3 consists of 11 residues. V lost 10 bases, J lost 5 bases, and 12 bases lay in between. This CDR3 is CATASPNEQYF. The CDR3 region has the DNA TGTGCCACCGCTTCCCCGAACGAGCAGTACTTC.

The chain joins TRBV27 to TRBJ1-5, with a possible D match to TRBD1 (5 bases). V shed 6 bases and J shed 5 bases, with 14 bases lying between them. CDR3 length: 14 residues. Germline CDR1 is MNHEY and CDR2 is SMNVEV (reference sequence). The CDR3 loop reads CASSFLGGDQPQHF. The DNA of the CDR3 is TGTGCCAGCAGCTTTTTGGGGGGTGATCAGCCCCAGCATTTT.

The genes are TRBV4-1 and TRBJ1-2, with TRBD1 matching 7 bases. CDR1 and CDR2 from the germline V gene are MGHRA and YSYEKL. The CDR3 sequence is 13 residues long. J was trimmed by 7 bases and V by 3 bases; bases with no gene match: 5. CDR3: CASSQTPGGGYTF. Written as DNA, the CDR3 is TGCGCCAGCAGCCAGACCCCAGGGGGTGGCTACACCTTC.